The 8 T cell receptor beta chains reported below all come from one sample, sequenced in a study of T cells in AML relapse after transplant. Amplification used RNA template and a modified RACE PCR instead of multiplex PCR. TCRdb re-analysed the PCR reads in MiXCR, keeping a single row per CDR3 protein. In the table there are some 1,500 distinct CDR3 sequences, 6.6% of which are singletons. Source: bone marrow, either the whole sample or a sorted T cell fraction (not recorded which), taken in complete remission. The receptor source for this set is a human donor who had a stem cell transplant for acute myeloid leukemia. The graft donor may have given rise to some T cells.

This clonotype is categorized as medium-sized. The V gene is TRBV4-3, the J gene TRBJ2-1, with 10 positions matching TRBD2. Germline loops: CDR1 LGHNA, CDR2 YSLEER. Trimming took 5 bases from V and 8 from J; bases not matched to a gene: 9. The CDR3 totals 15 residues. The chain's CDR3 is CASSFSSGRGDEQFF. For the CDR3, the DNA is TGCGCCAGCAGCTTCTCTAGCGGGAGAGGAGATGAGCAGTTCTTC.

Sample share makes this clonotype medium-sized. The chain uses TRBV7-9 and TRBJ2-4; 7 positions agree with TRBD2. From germline, CDR1 is SEHNR and CDR2 FQNEAQ (reference sequence). V lost 2 bases to trimming and J lost 9 bases; unmatched junction nucleotides: 16. The CDR3 loop spans 17 amino acids. CDR3 protein: CASSLPGNAAGSGIQYF. CDR3 coding DNA: TGTGCCAGCAGCTTACCTGGGAACGCAGCGGGGTCTGGCATTCAGTACTTC.

This clonotype came up many times. CDR3 region: CASSLQGSSYEQYF. The CDR3, as DNA: TGTGCCAGCAGCTTACAAGGAAGCTCCTACGAGCAGTACTTC. The chain joins TRBV7-2 to TRBJ2-7; D not resolved. Per germline, CDR1 SGHTA and CDR2 FQGNSA. This CDR3 spans 14 amino acids. V was pared by 2 bases and J by 0 bases, with 8 bases between.

By share, this clonotype counts as medium-sized. The chain couples TRBV4-2 to TRBJ2-2; the match to TRBD1 covers 7 bases. V dropped 6 bases and J dropped 3; count of bases not matched to a gene: 10. CDR1 is LGHNA, CDR2 YNFKEQ, per germline. The CDR3 loop spans 16 amino acids. In DNA, the CDR3 is TGTGCCAGCAGTGCGACAGGGCTCAATGACACCGGGGAGCTGTTTTTT. Translated: CASSATGLNDTGELFF.

CDR3 DNA sequence: TGTGCCAGCAGCACCCAAGCCCAGGGAGGGCAAGAGACCCAGTACTTC. Translated, it gives CASSTQAQGGQETQYF. The chain has TRBV7-2 and TRBJ2-5; TRBD2 matches at 7 bases. This CDR3 spans 16 amino acids. Germline V gene sequence: CDR1 SGHTA, CDR2 FQGNSA. Trimming cost V 5 bases and J 2 bases; bases outside gene matches: 11.

This clonotype is termed medium-sized. The V and J genes are TRBV7-9 and TRBJ1-6; 7 bases are shared with TRBD1. The CDR3 has 18 amino acids. The germline V gene encodes CDR1 SEHNR and CDR2 FQNEAQ (reference sequence). V shed 6 bases, J shed 7 bases, and the junction held 18 bases outside the gene matches. The CDR3 DNA sequence: TGTGCCAGCAGTTACACCGGCCATGACAGGGTGTACAATTCACCCCTCCACTTT. Its translation is CASSYTGHDRVYNSPLHF.

CDR3 sequence reads: CASSQRRLAASYEQYF. The CDR3 bases are TGTGCCAGCAGTCAACGGCGACTAGCGGCCTCCTACGAGCAGTACTTC. The rearrangement joins TRBV3-1 to TRBJ2-7; 9 positions agree with TRBD2. The CDR3 loop spans 16 amino acids. The germline CDR1 and CDR2 sequences are LGHDT and YNNKEL (reference sequence). The J segment lost 0 bases and the V segment lost 6 bases, leaving 9 bases of the junction unmatched.

This clonotype is medium-sized in the sample. This chain connects TRBV6-5 to TRBJ2-7; maybe TRBD2 (7 bases). CDR3 length: 15 residues. CDR1 and CDR2 (germline): MNHEY, SVGAGI. Between the trimmed V and J ends, which lost 0 bases and 4 bases, there was a span of 13 bases. The CDR3 reads CASSYSPRGGYEQYF. The CDR3 DNA reads TGTGCCAGCAGTTACTCCCCCAGGGGAGGGTACGAGCAGTACTTC.